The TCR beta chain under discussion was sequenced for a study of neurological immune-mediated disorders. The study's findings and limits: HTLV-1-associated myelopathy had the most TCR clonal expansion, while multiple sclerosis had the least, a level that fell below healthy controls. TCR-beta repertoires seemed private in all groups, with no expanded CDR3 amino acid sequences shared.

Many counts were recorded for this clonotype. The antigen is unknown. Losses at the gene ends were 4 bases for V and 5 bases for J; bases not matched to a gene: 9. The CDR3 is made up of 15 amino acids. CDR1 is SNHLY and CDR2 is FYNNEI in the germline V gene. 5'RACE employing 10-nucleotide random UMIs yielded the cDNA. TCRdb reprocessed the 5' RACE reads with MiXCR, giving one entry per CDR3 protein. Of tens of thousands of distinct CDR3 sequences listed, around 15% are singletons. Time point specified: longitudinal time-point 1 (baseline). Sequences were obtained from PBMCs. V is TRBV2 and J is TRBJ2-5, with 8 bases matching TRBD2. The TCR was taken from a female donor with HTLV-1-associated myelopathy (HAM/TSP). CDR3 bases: TGTGCCAGCAGTGCCGCAGCGGGGGAGAGGGAGACCCAGTACTTC. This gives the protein CASSAAAGERETQYF.